The clone carrying this TCR beta chain was counted many times. Preparing the TCRbeta library involved the use of unique molecular identifiers. TCRdb re-derived calls from the PCR reads in MiXCR, one entry per CDR3 protein. The sample includes about 72,000 distinct CDR3 sequences, more than 5.5% seen only once; the top ten take approximately 2.3%. This sample stems from a study of T-cell reconstitution after alpha-beta-depleted transplantation in children. The CDR3 is 15 residues long. CDR1 is LGHNA and CDR2 is YNFKEQ in the germline V gene. With 5 bases clipped from V and 3 bases from J, the junction kept 3 bases outside the gene matches.

This specimen was PBMCs from the stem cell graft donor, taken from the stem cell graft. The clonotype comes from a human donor who donated a stem cell graft to a child with acute lymphoblastic leukemia. The chain combines TRBV4-2 with TRBJ2-2; 10 nucleotides match TRBD1. For the CDR3, the DNA is TGTGCCAGCAGCTCCGGGACAGGGGACACCGGGGAGCTGTTTTTT. Its protein product is CASSSGTGDTGELFF.